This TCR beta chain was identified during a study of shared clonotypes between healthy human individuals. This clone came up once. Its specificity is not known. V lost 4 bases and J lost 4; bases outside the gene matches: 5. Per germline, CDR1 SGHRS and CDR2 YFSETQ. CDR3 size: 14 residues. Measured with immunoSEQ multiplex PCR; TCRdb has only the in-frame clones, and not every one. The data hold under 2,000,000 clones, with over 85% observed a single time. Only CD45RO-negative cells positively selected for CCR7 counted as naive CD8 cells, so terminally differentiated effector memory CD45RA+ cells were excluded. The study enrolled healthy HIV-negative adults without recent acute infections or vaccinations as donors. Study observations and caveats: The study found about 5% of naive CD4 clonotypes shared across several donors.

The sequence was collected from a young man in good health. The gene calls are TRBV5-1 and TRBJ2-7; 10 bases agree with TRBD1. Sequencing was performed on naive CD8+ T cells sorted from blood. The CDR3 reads CASSEGTGVYEQYF. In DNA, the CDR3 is TGCGCCAGCAGCGAGGGGACAGGGGTTTACGAGCAGTACTTC.